This TCR beta chain derives from a study of CD8 T cells in Susac syndrome. Germline V CDR1 and CDR2: SGHRS, YFSETQ. The V gene lost 2 bases and the J gene lost 7 bases, with 15 bases spanning the gap. The CDR3 has 15 residues. Random hexamers were used to reverse transcribe the RNA input (about 0.45 to 1 ug). TCRdb re-called the immunoSEQ multiplex PCR reads with MiXCR, one entry per CDR3 protein. The data contain around 71,000 distinct CDR3 sequences, 93% of them singletons. Sequences were obtained from CD4+ T cells from PBMCs. The origin of this receptor is a human donor with Susac syndrome. This chain uses TRBV5-1 with TRBJ1-4, with D possibly matching TRBD1 (5 bases). The CDR3 here is CASSLSGTGGEKLFF. For the CDR3, the DNA is TGCGCCAGCAGCTTATCAGGGACGGGAGGTGAAAAACTGTTTTTT.